This TCR beta chain originates from a study of T cell responses to AZD1222 COVID-19 vaccine. There are 18 residues in the CDR3. V trimming: 1 base; J trimming: 7 bases; junction bases outside the gene matches: 12. Germline lookup yields CDR1 MNHEY and CDR2 SMNVEV (reference sequence). A word on this clone: Its target is unknown.

Sequenced by immunoSEQ multiplex PCR; TCRdb stores in-frame clones only, minus some. The table has under 250,000 clones, approximately 94% seen once. Study results and limitations: It should be noted that donors were predominantly white British and more often female, and clonal diversity was possibly underestimated. No day 14 peak samples; only post-peak repertoires were characterized. The breadth and depth of Spike-specific TCRs increased once two AZD1222 doses had been given. Baseline antibody screening turned up just six or seven seropositive AZD1222 recipients.

Sequenced material: peripheral blood, taken on day 0 of MenACWY control vaccination. The TCR comes from an adult in good health. The chain employs TRBV27 and TRBJ2-1; TRBD2 matches 11 bases. The CDR3: CASSLYSRVAGGLNEQFF. The DNA of the CDR3 is TGTGCCAGCAGTTTATACTCGCGGGTAGCGGGGGGGCTGAATGAGCAGTTCTTC.